This TCR beta chain was captured by sequencing in a study of T cell clonotyping in hematopoietic cell transplantation. Study-level findings and limits: After transplant, recipient diversity fell while pathologically expanded clonotypes grew through day 180. Without cell sorting, CD4 versus CD8 contributions remain unresolved. At the given depth, recipient repertoires were over 97% de novo clonotypes. Broader posttransplant TCR repertoire diversity was predicted by graft donor and pretransplant recipient Inverse Simpson Index values.

Regarding this clone: What it binds is unknown.

Method: immunoSEQ multiplex PCR; TCRdb's copy keeps in-frame clones and lacks some. The table records 11,000 to 15,000 clones, 65% to 90% of them present only once. The germline CDR1 and CDR2 sequences are LGHNA and YSLEER. Trimming at V came to 3 bases and at J to 8 bases, leaving 6 bases not matched to a gene. The CDR3 runs to 13 residues. Sequences were derived from PBMCs, sampled 100 days after allogeneic stem cell transplant. The chain employs TRBV4-3 and TRBJ1-2; 7 bases match TRBD1. This sequence originates from a male patient aged 45-60 years who had an allogeneic stem cell transplant from an unrelated donor, so T cells may come from the graft donor. Some clones in this sample may be carry-over from other donors' samples. The CDR3 sequence: CASSHIGGSGYTF. The DNA of the CDR3 is TGCGCCAGCAGCCACATAGGGGGCTCGGGCTACACCTTC.